Shown below are 28 T cell receptor beta chains from a single sample sequenced in a study of CD8 T cells in Susac syndrome. Random-hexamer reverse transcription was applied to roughly 0.45 to 1 ug RNA. TCRdb used MiXCR to reprocess the immunoSEQ multiplex PCR reads, holding one entry per CDR3 protein. The table has 140,000 to 150,000 distinct CDR3 sequences, under 97% seen once; the top ten hold approximately 0.08%. What was sequenced was CD4+ T cells from PBMCs. Source of these receptors: a human donor with Susac syndrome.

The chain uses TRBV20-1 and TRBJ2-7; 10 positions match TRBD2. The CDR3 is made up of 11 amino acids. Germline V gene data show CDR1 as DFQATT and CDR2 as SNEGSKA (reference sequence). The J segment lost 5 bases and the V segment lost 7 bases, leaving 2 bases of the junction unmatched. The CDR3 here is CSVLAGNEQYF. CDR3 nucleotides: TGCAGTGTACTAGCGGGGAACGAGCAGTACTTC.

The chain joins TRBV12-3 or TRBV12-4 to TRBJ2-1; unclear D gene. The CDR3 is made up of 15 amino acids. Between the trimmed V and J ends, which lost 4 bases and 0 bases, there was a span of 10 bases. CDR3 coding DNA: TGTGCCAGCAGTTCCGGGCCCAACTCCTACAATGAGCAGTTCTTC. It codes for CASSSGPNSYNEQFF.

The genes are TRBV7-4 and TRBJ2-4; maybe TRBD1 (6 bases). The CDR3 totals 14 residues. The germline V gene encodes CDR1 SGHVT and CDR2 SQSDAQ. V shed 6 bases and J shed 8 bases, with 17 bases lying between them. Written as DNA, the CDR3 is TGTGCCAGCAGAAAACCGGACCAGGGGTACATTCAGTACTTC. Amino acids: CASRKPDQGYIQYF.

This chain joins TRBV20-1 and TRBJ1-2, with 8 nucleotides matching TRBD1. V trimming: 5 bases; J trimming: 0 bases; junction bases outside the gene matches: 11. Per germline, CDR1 DFQATT and CDR2 SNEGSKA (reference sequence). The CDR3 spans 16 residues. CDR3 DNA sequence: TGCAGTGCTGCGCGAATCGACAGGGGCGCTAACTATGGCTACACCTTC. This sequence encodes CSAARIDRGANYGYTF.

The table lists this clonotype with a count of one. This chain connects TRBV5-1 to TRBJ1-1; possible D gene TRBD1, 5 bases. The CDR3 runs 15 residues. Between the trimmed V and J ends, which lost 4 bases and 3 bases, there was a span of 16 bases. CDR1 SGHRS and CDR2 YFSETQ come from the germline V gene. In DNA form, the CDR3 reads TGCGCCAGCAGCCCCGACAGCGGACGGCACACTGAAGCTTTCTTT. Protein sequence: CASSPDSGRHTEAFF.

The chain combines TRBV5-1 with TRBJ1-2; D not resolved. The CDR3 runs to 14 residues. V was trimmed by 4 bases and J by 4 bases, leaving 14 bases between them. Germline CDR1 is SGHRS and CDR2 is YFSETQ. As DNA, the CDR3 is TGCGCCAGCAGCACCTCCTCGGGTACCTATGGCTACACCTTC. Translated, it gives CASSTSSGTYGYTF.

The chain is built from TRBV6-5 and TRBJ2-1, with 10 nucleotides matching TRBD1. Trimming removed 0 bases from V and 6 bases from J; junction bases left unmatched: 5. The CDR3 is made up of 16 amino acids. Germline V gene lookup returns CDR1 MNHEY and CDR2 SVGAGI. In nucleotides, the CDR3 is TGTGCCAGCAGTTACTCCCCGGGACAGGGGAGCAATGAGCAGTTCTTC. Its translation: CASSYSPGQGSNEQFF.

The chain is built from TRBV11-2 and TRBJ1-1; no clear D gene. The CDR3 spans 16 residues. Germline assignment: CDR1 SGHAT and CDR2 FQNNGV. V was pared by 0 bases and J by 0 bases, with 11 bases between. CDR3 region: CASSLDGWAMNTEAFF. CDR3 bases: TGTGCCAGCAGCTTAGACGGCTGGGCCATGAACACTGAAGCTTTCTTT. Using reference TRBV11-2 and TRBJ1-1 for the parts outside the CDR3, the full variable domain is EAGVAQSPRYKIIEKRQSVAFWCNPISGHATLYWYQQILGQGPKLLIQFQNNGVVDDSQLPKDRFSAERLKGVDSTLKIQPAKLEDSAVYLCASSLDGWAMNTEAFFGQGTRLTVV.

The chain joins TRBV29-1 to TRBJ1-1, with a weak D call TRBD1 (5 bases). Per the germline V gene, CDR1 is SQVTM and CDR2 is ANQGSEA. This CDR3 contains 13 residues. Trimming removed 7 bases from V and 5 bases from J, with 17 bases in between. CDR3 residues: CSAMGRWRTEAFF. The CDR3 coding sequence is TGCAGCGCAATGGGACGTTGGCGGACTGAAGCTTTCTTT.

This clonotype was seen a single time. The J gene is TRBJ2-2, the V gene TRBV5-1, with D possibly matching TRBD2 (5 bases). This CDR3 spans 14 amino acids. Looked up from germline, CDR1 is SGHRS and CDR2 is YFSETQ. With 4 bases removed from V and 4 bases from J, the gap between germline ends came to 11 bases. The CDR3 nucleotides are TGCGCCAGCAGCCCCTATAGCGTCACCGGGGAGCTGTTTTTT. Protein: CASSPYSVTGELFF.

This chain connects TRBV23-1 to TRBJ1-3; D gene uncertain. TRBV23-1 is filed as an ORF, its function uncertain. Trimming shortened V by 4 bases and J by 15 bases, and 10 bases separated the two germline ends. The CDR3 runs 10 residues. The CDR3 loop reads CASSRATRYF. In DNA, the CDR3 is TGCGCCAGCAGTCGGGCGACTCGATATTTT.

This chain links TRBV29-1 with TRBJ2-1, with TRBD2 matching over 13 bases. CDR3 length: 14 amino acids. CDR1 is SQVTM, CDR2 ANQGSEA, per germline. V was clipped by 5 bases and J by 2 bases; unmatched bases: 0. Written as DNA, the CDR3 is TGCAGCGTTACTAGCGGGAGGGCCTACAATGAGCAGTTCTTC. Its protein is CSVTSGRAYNEQFF.

The chain carries TRBV20-1 and TRBJ1-1, with D perhaps TRBD1 (5 bases). The V end was cut by 3 bases, the J end by 5 bases, with 10 bases between. CDR1 is DFQATT, CDR2 SNEGSKA, per germline (reference sequence). CDR3 size: 12 residues. This CDR3 reads CSASPGGTEAFF. CDR3 DNA: TGCAGTGCTAGTCCGGGGGGTACTGAAGCTTTCTTT.

The chain couples TRBV6-2 or TRBV6-3 to TRBJ2-7; 9 bases are shared with TRBD2. There are 14 residues in the CDR3. J gave up 4 bases and V 7 bases, and 8 bases lay outside the gene matches. CDR1 is MNHEY, CDR2 SVGEGT, per germline. CDR3: CASNPTSGGYEQYF. Written as DNA, the CDR3 is TGTGCCAGCAATCCGACTAGCGGAGGGTACGAGCAGTACTTC.

The chain couples TRBV9 to TRBJ2-7; 9 nucleotides align to TRBD1. The germline gives CDR1 SGDLS, CDR2 YYNGEE. With V trimmed by 0 bases and J by 2 bases, 0 bases remained unmatched. The CDR3 covers 14 residues. The CDR3 sequence is CASSVGTGAYEQYF. As DNA, the CDR3 is TGTGCCAGCAGCGTAGGGACAGGGGCCTACGAGCAGTACTTC. The whole variable domain, remainder taken from reference TRBV9 and TRBJ2-7, is DSGVTQTPKHLITATGQRVTLRCSPRSGDLSVYWYQQSLDQGLQFLIQYYNGEERAKGNILERFSAQQFPDLHSELNLSSLELGDSALYFCASSVGTGAYEQYFGPGTRLTVT.

This clonotype appeared a single time. The rearrangement links TRBV25-1 to TRBJ2-5, with 13 bases identical to TRBD2. The CDR3 is made up of 13 amino acids. V lost 8 bases to trimming and J lost 7 bases; unmatched junction nucleotides: 4. The germline V gene encodes CDR1 MGHDK and CDR2 SYGVNS. CDR3 sequence reads: CASRLAGGGTQYF. The DNA for the CDR3 is TGTGCCAGCCGACTAGCGGGAGGAGGGACCCAGTACTTC. The full variable domain, completed using reference TRBV25-1 and TRBJ2-5, is EADIYQTPRYLVIGTGKKITLECSQTMGHDKMYWYQQDPGMELHLIHYSYGVNSTEKGDLSSESTVSRIRTEHFPLTLESARPSHTSQYLCASRLAGGGTQYFGPGTRLLVL.

This chain joins TRBV7-2 and TRBJ2-3; D may be TRBD2 (6 bases). V gave up 5 bases and J gave up 3 bases, with 18 bases separating them. Germline-derived CDR1 and CDR2 are SGHTA and FQGNSA. There are 16 residues in the CDR3. In DNA form, the CDR3 reads TGTGCCAGCAGCCTCCTAGCTGGAGGGAGGACAGATACGCAGTATTTT. This gives the protein CASSLLAGGRTDTQYF. Supplemented by reference TRBV7-2 and TRBJ2-3, the full variable domain reads GAGVSQSPSNKVTEKGKDVELRCDPISGHTALYWYRQSLGQGLEFLIYFQGNSAPDKSGLPSDRFSAERTGGSVSTLTIQRTQQEDSAVYLCASSLLAGGRTDTQYFGPGTRLTVL.

The CDR3, as DNA: TGTGCCAGCAGCTTAAGGACGGCGAGCTCTGGAAACACCATATATTTT. Translating gives CASSLRTASSGNTIYF. V usage is TRBV7-9 and J usage is TRBJ1-3; D is ambiguous. Germline V lookup: CDR1 SEHNR, CDR2 FQNEAQ (reference sequence). V was shortened by 2 bases and J by 0 bases, with 11 bases between the two germline ends. There are 16 residues in the CDR3.

The chain uses TRBV23-1 and TRBJ2-2; D not certain. TRBV23-1 is filed as an ORF, its function uncertain. V lost 3 bases and J lost 1, with 12 bases in between. This CDR3 has 16 amino acids. The chain's CDR3 is CASSHPRTQNTGELFF. The DNA for the CDR3 is TGCGCCAGCAGTCACCCCCGCACGCAGAACACCGGGGAGCTGTTTTTT.

The gene calls are TRBV20-1 and TRBJ2-5, with no clear D. Looked up from germline, CDR1 is DFQATT and CDR2 is SNEGSKA (reference sequence). The CDR3 spans 11 residues. Trimming shortened V by 8 bases and J by 5 bases, and 12 bases separated the two germline ends. The CDR3 DNA follows: TGCAGTACCCGAAAGTGGGAGACCCAGTACTTC. Protein: CSTRKWETQYF.

J is TRBJ1-5 and V is TRBV12-3 or TRBV12-4; D gene ambiguous. Trimming took 4 bases from V and 2 from J, leaving 12 bases between them. CDR3 length: 15 residues. The DNA for the CDR3 is TGTGCCAGCAGTTCTGGTACTAGTGGCAATCAGCCCCAGCATTTT. This sequence encodes CASSSGTSGNQPQHF.

V usage is TRBV21-1 and J usage is TRBJ2-4. TRBV21-1 is shown as a pseudogene. This CDR3 spans 14 amino acids. In DNA form, the CDR3 reads TGTGCCAGCAGCAAAGGGACAGCCAAAAACATTCAGTACTTC. This sequence encodes CASSKGTAKNIQYF.

This chain links TRBV27 with TRBJ2-6; D is ambiguous. Germline V lookup: CDR1 MNHEY, CDR2 SMNVEV (reference sequence). V gave up 7 bases and J gave up 2 bases, with 9 bases separating them. The CDR3 is made up of 14 amino acids. The CDR3 is CASTPSPGANVLTF. The CDR3 DNA is TGTGCCAGCACCCCGTCTCCTGGGGCCAACGTCCTGACTTTC.

This chain uses TRBV20-1 with TRBJ1-1, with 9 bases matching TRBD1. The CDR3 totals 15 residues. The V gene end was trimmed by 2 bases and the J gene end by 5 bases; junction bases not matched to a gene: 9. Per germline, CDR1 DFQATT and CDR2 SNEGSKA (reference sequence). CDR3: CSARPPGQGHTEAFF. The CDR3 nucleotides are TGCAGTGCTAGACCTCCGGGACAGGGTCATACTGAAGCTTTCTTT.

The chain carries TRBV5-4 and TRBJ2-4, with TRBD2 matching 10 bases. CDR3 size: 16 residues. V gave up 4 bases and J gave up 0 bases; unmatched junction bases: 4. Looked up from germline, CDR1 is SGHNT and CDR2 is YYREEE (reference sequence). This CDR3 is CASSPGLAVAKNIQYF. DNA for the CDR3: TGTGCCAGCAGCCCCGGACTAGCGGTAGCCAAAAACATTCAGTACTTC.

The chain is built from TRBV24-1 and TRBJ1-2, with 9 bases that match TRBD1. Germline trimming cut 3 bases from V and 5 bases from J; bases unmatched to any gene: 6. This CDR3 has 15 amino acids. CDR1 is KGHDR and CDR2 is SFDVKD in the germline V gene. The CDR3 spells CATSDPGQGIYGYTF. Here the CDR3 DNA reads TGTGCCACCAGTGATCCCGGACAGGGGATTTATGGCTACACCTTC.

V and J are TRBV28 and TRBJ1-6; 8 positions agree with TRBD1. Trimming took 7 bases from V and 10 from J; bases not matched to a gene: 6. In germline, CDR1 is MDHEN, CDR2 SYDVKM. This CDR3 spans 13 amino acids. The CDR3 sequence is CASIAGGRSPLHF. CDR3 DNA sequence: TGTGCCAGCATCGCAGGGGGCCGGTCACCCCTCCACTTT.

The chain is built from TRBV29-1 and TRBJ1-1; 10 nucleotides align to TRBD1. The ends lost 1 base at V and 5 bases at J; junction bases unmatched: 7. The CDR3 is made up of 15 amino acids. Germline CDR1 and CDR2: SQVTM and ANQGSEA. The CDR3 region has the DNA TGCAGCGTTGAAGGAGCCGGACAGGGGGGGACTGAAGCTTTCTTT. As protein: CSVEGAGQGGTEAFF.